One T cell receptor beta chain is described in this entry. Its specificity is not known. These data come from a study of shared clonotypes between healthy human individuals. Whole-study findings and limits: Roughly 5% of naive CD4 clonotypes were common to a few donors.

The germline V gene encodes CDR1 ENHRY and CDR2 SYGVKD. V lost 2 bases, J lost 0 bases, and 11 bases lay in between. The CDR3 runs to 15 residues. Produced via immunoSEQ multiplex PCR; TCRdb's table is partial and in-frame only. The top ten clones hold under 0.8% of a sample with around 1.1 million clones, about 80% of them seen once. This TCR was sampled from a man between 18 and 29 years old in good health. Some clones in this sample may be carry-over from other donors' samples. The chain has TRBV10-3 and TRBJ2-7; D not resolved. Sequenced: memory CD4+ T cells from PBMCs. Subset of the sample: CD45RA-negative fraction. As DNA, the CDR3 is TGTGCCATCAGTGAGCGGACGGCCAGCTCCTACGAGCAGTACTTC. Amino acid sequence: CAISERTASSYEQYF.